The 19 T cell receptor beta chains given below trace back to one sample, sequenced in a study of blood T cells in healthy people across ages. Together with a sample-barcoded 5' primer, a J-beta primer mix was included in a second PCR lasting roughly 6 to 12 cycles. TCRdb itself ran the 5' RACE reads through MiXCR, one entry per CDR3 protein. There are approximately 810,000 distinct CDR3 sequences in the sample; around 26% occur only once, and approximately 15% lies in the top ten. The sample taken for sequencing was blood. These receptors were collected from a woman older than 75 in good health.

A remark on this clonotype: Sequence at one end of the junction differs from germline and may be a read error. V and J are TRBV12-3 or TRBV12-4 and TRBJ2-3; 9 bases fit TRBD1. This CDR3 is 16 amino acids long. CDR3 in DNA: TGTGCCAGCACCCTCGGGACAGGGTGGAGCGCAGATGCGCAGTATTTT. Its translation is CASTLGTGWSADAQYF.

This clonotype came up many times. The chain couples TRBV24-1 to TRBJ2-5; D unclear. V was clipped by 4 bases and J by 4 bases, with 18 bases between them. The CDR3 extends over 16 amino acids. CDR1 and CDR2 from the germline V gene are KGHDR and SFDVKD. The CDR3 loop reads CATSERTGRVRETQYF. The CDR3 DNA reads TGTGCCACCAGTGAAAGGACGGGCCGGGTGAGAGAGACCCAGTACTTC.

In its sample, this clonotype was seen a few times. The CDR3: CASSLWFRETQYF. CDR3 coding DNA: TGCGCCAGCAGCTTGTGGTTCAGGGAGACCCAGTACTTC. The chain combines TRBV5-1 with TRBJ2-5; no clear D. The CDR3 is made up of 13 amino acids. CDR1 SGHRS and CDR2 YFSETQ come from the germline V gene. The V end lost 1 base, the J end lost 5 bases, and 9 bases lay between the germline ends. Full variable domain (missing parts from reference TRBV5-1 and TRBJ2-5): KAGVTQTPRYLIKTRGQQVTLSCSPISGHRSVSWYQQTPGQGLQFLFEYFSETQRNKGNFPGRFSGRQFSNSRSEMNVSTLELGDSALYLCASSLWFRETQYFGPGTRLLVL.

This clonotype was seen a handful of times. The chain carries TRBV7-2 and TRBJ2-5; 7 bases align to TRBD1. The DNA end favors TRBJ2-7, so the J call may be wrong. The germline CDR1 and CDR2 sequences are SGHTA and FQGNSA. The CDR3 length is 15 residues. The CDR3 region has the DNA TGTGCCAGTAGTACCGTCGGACAGGCCCCCTACGAGCAGTACTTC. Its translation: CASSTVGQAPYEQYF.

With respect to this clonotype: Just one base apart from a much larger clone, this may be a read error. The chain links TRBV20-1 to TRBJ2-3; 10 nucleotides agree with TRBD1. Germline trimming cut 1 base from V and 2 bases from J; bases unmatched to any gene: 9. Germline loops: CDR1 DFQATT, CDR2 SNEGSKA (reference sequence). There are 17 residues in the CDR3. The CDR3 spells CSARAPRDRGHTDTQYF. CDR3 coding DNA: TGCAGTGCTAGAGCGCCTAGGGACAGGGGCCACACAGATACGCAGTATTTT.

With regard to this clonotype: A much larger clone lies one base from this, so it may be a read error. The chain couples TRBV7-8 to TRBJ2-1, with D maybe TRBD1 (5 bases). Trimming stripped 1 base from V and 5 bases from J, with 15 bases between. The germline V gene has CDR1 SGHVS and CDR2 FQNEAQ. There are 16 residues in the CDR3. For the CDR3, the DNA is TGTGCCAGCAGCTTAGTCGGGTCTAGGGGTCACAATGAGCAGTTCTTC. This gives the protein CASSLVGSRGHNEQFF.

Only a few counts were recorded for this clonotype. J is TRBJ2-2 and V is TRBV20-1; 9 bases are shared with TRBD2. The CDR3 spans 15 residues. The germline CDR1 and CDR2 sequences are DFQATT and SNEGSKA (reference sequence). V lost 2 bases, J lost 1 base, and 2 bases stayed unmatched. The CDR3 DNA reads TGCAGTGCTAGACTAGCGGGGCTGAACACCGGGGAGCTGTTTTTT. This translates into CSARLAGLNTGELFF.

As concerns this clonotype: The junction and the germline gene differ at one end; a read error may be behind it. The V call is TRBV6-6, the J call TRBJ2-3; maybe TRBD1 (6 bases). Germline values: CDR1 MNHNY, CDR2 SVGAGI (reference sequence). This CDR3 has 14 residues. The CDR3 loop reads CASSLQGPPDMQYF. The CDR3 coding sequence is TGTGCCAGCAGTTTACAGGGCCCCCCTGATATGCAGTATTTT.

This clonotype was seen a handful of times. The V gene is TRBV7-9, the J gene TRBJ2-1; D gene uncertain. CDR3 length equals 11 residues. The germline V gene has CDR1 SEHNR and CDR2 FQNEAQ (reference sequence). V lost 2 bases and J lost 9, with 5 bases in between. The CDR3 here is CASSLRSEQFF. The CDR3 DNA sequence: TGTGCCAGCAGCTTAAGGAGTGAGCAGTTCTTC.

The chain links TRBV20-1 to TRBJ2-6, with TRBD1 matching over 7 bases. The CDR3 is 18 amino acids. V lost 3 bases to trimming and J lost 2 bases; unmatched junction nucleotides: 13. Germline CDR1 DFQATT, CDR2 SNEGSKA (reference sequence). This chain's CDR3 is CSASGTGTESTGANVLTF. CDR3 DNA sequence: TGCAGTGCTAGTGGGACCGGGACAGAATCAACTGGGGCCAACGTCCTGACTTTC.

The chain employs TRBV6-5 and TRBJ1-5; D may be TRBD1 (5 bases). CDR1 MNHEY and CDR2 SVGAGI come from the germline V gene. CDR3 length: 14 residues. The V gene lost 6 bases and the J gene lost 0 bases, with 9 bases spanning the gap. CDR3 loop: CASRGTFSNQPQHF. DNA of the CDR3: TGTGCCAGCAGAGGGACGTTTAGCAATCAGCCCCAGCATTTT.

This clonotype was detected only a few times. The chain is built from TRBV11-2 and TRBJ2-4; 7 nucleotides agree with TRBD2. The CDR3 extends over 17 amino acids. Trimming removed 4 bases from V and 1 base from J; junction bases left unmatched: 10. Germline V gene lookup returns CDR1 SGHAT and CDR2 FQNNGV. The CDR3 is CASSSPGGRRAKNIQYF. CDR3 nucleotides: TGTGCCAGCAGCTCCCCGGGGGGAAGGAGGGCCAAAAACATTCAGTACTTC.

This clonotype was observed a few times. This sequence joins TRBV7-2 and TRBJ2-7, with a weak D call TRBD2 (5 bases). V was clipped by 2 bases and J by 7 bases, with 18 bases between them. The germline CDR1 and CDR2 sequences are SGHTA and FQGNSA. The CDR3 runs to 15 residues. Written as DNA, the CDR3 is TGTGCCAGCAGCTTAAACGGATTACAGCGGAATGAGCAGTACTTC. Translation gives CASSLNGLQRNEQYF. The full variable domain, with the rest looked up from reference TRBV7-2 and TRBJ2-7, is GAGVSQSPSNKVTEKGKDVELRCDPISGHTALYWYRQSLGQGLEFLIYFQGNSAPDKSGLPSDRFSAERTGGSVSTLTIQRTQQEDSAVYLCASSLNGLQRNEQYFGPGTRLTVT.

This clonotype was recorded many times. J is TRBJ2-7 and V is TRBV11-2; the match to TRBD1 covers 8 bases. CDR3 length equals 15 residues. V dropped 2 bases and J dropped 1; count of bases not matched to a gene: 4. Germline CDR1 is SGHAT and CDR2 is FQNNGV. The DNA for the CDR3 is TGTGCCAGCAGCTTACCTTACAGGGGGTCCTACGAGCAGTACTTC. It is translated as CASSLPYRGSYEQYF.

This rearrangement joins TRBV18 to TRBJ2-3; 9 nucleotides align to TRBD2. CDR1 is KGHSH, CDR2 LQKENI, per germline. This CDR3 spans 14 amino acids. J lost 3 bases, V lost 8 bases, and 6 bases had no gene match. CDR3 protein: CASHSGRGTDTQYF. The CDR3 DNA reads TGTGCCAGCCATAGCGGGAGAGGTACAGATACGCAGTATTTT.

This clonotype was seen many times. The chain combines TRBV5-1 with TRBJ2-1; D tentatively fits TRBD1 or TRBD2 (6 bases each). The V and J ends lost 5 bases and 9 bases respectively, with 27 bases between them. Looked up from germline, CDR1 is SGHRS and CDR2 is YFSETQ. There are 17 residues in the CDR3. The CDR3 reads CASSSSTGAILQGEQFF. CDR3 nucleotides: TGCGCCAGCAGTTCCTCCACGGGGGCAATCTTACAGGGTGAGCAGTTCTTC.

This chain joins TRBV10-2 and TRBJ1-2, with a weak D call TRBD1 (5 bases). The CDR3 totals 14 residues. Looked up from germline, CDR1 is WSHSY and CDR2 is SAAADI. V was trimmed by 6 bases and J by 0 bases, leaving 11 bases between them. This CDR3 reads CASSGGAANYGYTF. The DNA of the CDR3 is TGCGCCAGCAGCGGAGGGGCCGCTAACTATGGCTACACCTTC.

This clonotype occurred many times. V and J are TRBV20-1 and TRBJ2-1; no reliable D call. The CDR3 extends over 15 amino acids. With 0 bases removed from V and 0 bases from J, the gap between germline ends came to 9 bases. Germline V lookup: CDR1 DFQATT, CDR2 SNEGSKA (reference sequence). In DNA, the CDR3 is TGCAGTGCTAGAGAGGGCAGCAGCTCCTACAATGAGCAGTTCTTC. Residues: CSAREGSSSYNEQFF.

This clonotype was recorded many times. In DNA, the CDR3 is TGTGCCAGCAGTTTCACGACAGGGGGCAAAGGAGAGACCCAGTACTTC. It codes for CASSFTTGGKGETQYF. The rearrangement links TRBV12-3 or TRBV12-4 to TRBJ2-5, with 10 bases identical to TRBD1. There are 16 residues in the CDR3. J lost 4 bases, V lost 3 bases, and 8 bases had no gene match.